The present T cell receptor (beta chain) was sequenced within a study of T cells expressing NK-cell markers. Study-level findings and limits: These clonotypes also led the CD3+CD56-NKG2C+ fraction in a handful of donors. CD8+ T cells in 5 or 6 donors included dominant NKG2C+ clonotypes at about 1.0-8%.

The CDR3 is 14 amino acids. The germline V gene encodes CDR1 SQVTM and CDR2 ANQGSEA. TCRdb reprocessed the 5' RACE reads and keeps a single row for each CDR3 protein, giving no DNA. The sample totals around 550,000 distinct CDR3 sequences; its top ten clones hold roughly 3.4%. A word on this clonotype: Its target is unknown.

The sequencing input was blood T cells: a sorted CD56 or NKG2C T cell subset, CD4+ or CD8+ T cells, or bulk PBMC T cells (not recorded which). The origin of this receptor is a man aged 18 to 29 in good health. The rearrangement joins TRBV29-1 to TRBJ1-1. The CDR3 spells CSVEEGGPPAEAFF.